The 25 T cell receptor beta chains in this list originate from one sample, sequenced in a study of response to subunit inactivated influenza vaccine. TCRdb re-called the RT-PCR reads with MiXCR, one entry per CDR3 protein. Among about 540,000 distinct CDR3 sequences, roughly 25% were seen once, and the ten largest hold 2.5% to 3%. A further study also used this sample, focusing on T cells expressing NK-cell markers. From that second work: Template switching by 5'RACE with UMIs generated the TCR beta cDNA.

Here the sequenced sample was CD4+ T cells sorted from PBMCs, taken about 13 days after vaccination. All receptors derive from a man between 50 and 59 years old who received an inactivated influenza vaccine.

In its sample, this clonotype was seen a few times. The chain combines TRBV7-6 with TRBJ2-3, with 7 bases that match TRBD1. There are 16 residues in the CDR3. CDR1 SGHVS and CDR2 FNYEAQ come from the germline V gene. The V segment lost 2 bases and the J segment 4 bases; nucleotides outside the gene matches: 9. CDR3 region: CASSLQGGSVPDTQYF. DNA for the CDR3: TGTGCCAGCAGCTTACAAGGGGGCTCGGTCCCAGATACGCAGTATTTT.

In its sample, this clonotype was seen a few times. The chain uses TRBV27 and TRBJ2-2; TRBD2 matches 12 bases. The J segment lost 7 bases and the V segment lost 2 bases, leaving 11 bases of the junction unmatched. The germline CDR1 and CDR2 sequences are MNHEY and SMNVEV (reference sequence). The CDR3 totals 18 residues. CDR3 DNA: TGTGCCAGCAGTTTAAGCCGCCCTAGCGGGGGGGCCGTCGGGGAGCTGTTTTTT. It specifies CASSLSRPSGGAVGELFF.

This clonotype was observed a few times. This chain uses TRBV6-1 with TRBJ2-5; tentative D call: TRBD2 (5 bases). Per the germline V gene, CDR1 is MNHNS and CDR2 is SASEGT. Trimming took off 2 bases at V and 3 bases at J, with 10 bases between the two ends. The CDR3 is made up of 14 amino acids. The DNA for the CDR3 is TGTGCCAGCAGTGAATGGCCGGGAAAAGAGACCCAGTACTTC. It specifies CASSEWPGKETQYF.

This chain links TRBV7-8 with TRBJ2-1, with TRBD2 matching over 9 bases. V dropped 8 bases and J dropped 9; count of bases not matched to a gene: 11. Germline V lookup: CDR1 SGHVS, CDR2 FQNEAQ. The CDR3 totals 14 residues. The CDR3 nucleotides read TGTGCCAGCGACCTGGGCGGGGGGGTTGGTGAGCAGTTCTTC. It translates to CASDLGGGVGEQFF.

V usage is TRBV28 and J usage is TRBJ2-7; the D gene is possibly TRBD2 (6 bases). The CDR3 is made up of 17 amino acids. Deletions cut 0 bases from V and 3 bases from J, with 18 bases between. Germline values: CDR1 MDHEN, CDR2 SYDVKM. The CDR3 DNA follows: TGTGCCAGCAGTTTATGGGGAAAACCGGGAGCGAGCTACGAGCAGTACTTC. Protein sequence: CASSLWGKPGASYEQYF.

This clonotype showed up just a few times. The gene calls are TRBV7-7 and TRBJ2-5, with D unresolved. The germline V gene encodes CDR1 SSHAT and CDR2 FNYEAQ (reference sequence). Trimming stripped 0 bases from V and 1 base from J, with 9 bases between. The CDR3 consists of 15 residues. The CDR3 loop reads CASSLALAVQETQYF. CDR3 bases: TGTGCCAGCAGCTTAGCGTTGGCGGTCCAAGAGACCCAGTACTTC.

The chain joins TRBV4-2 to TRBJ1-2; TRBD1 agrees at 7 bases. Trimming took 1 base from V and 6 from J; bases not matched to a gene: 5. In germline, CDR1 is LGHNA, CDR2 YNFKEQ. CDR3 length: 14 amino acids. The CDR3 here is CASSQGTQGNGYTF. DNA for the CDR3: TGTGCCAGCAGCCAAGGGACACAGGGGAATGGCTACACCTTC.

The chain uses TRBV15 and TRBJ1-5; tentative D call: TRBD1 (5 bases). The CDR3 is 15 amino acids. The germline V and J ends were trimmed by 0 bases and 7 bases, with 13 bases remaining between them. Germline V gene sequence: CDR1 LNHNV, CDR2 YYDKDF (reference sequence). Written as DNA, the CDR3 is TGTGCCACCAGCAGAGACAGGGCGTCCGGGCAGCCCCAGCATTTT. It codes for CATSRDRASGQPQHF.

The CDR3 region has the DNA TGTGCCAGCAGCTTAGGGCACGGGAGTGTCAACGAGCAGTACTTC. Translated: CASSLGHGSVNEQYF. This rearrangement joins TRBV7-9 to TRBJ2-7; D perhaps matches TRBD2 (6 bases). The CDR3 sequence is 15 residues long. V was pared by 1 base and J by 5 bases, with 15 bases between. Germline V gives CDR1 SEHNR, CDR2 FQNEAQ (reference sequence).

This rearrangement joins TRBV20-1 to TRBJ2-1, with 8 nucleotides matching TRBD1. This CDR3 has 15 amino acids. Germline-derived CDR1 and CDR2 are DFQATT and SNEGSKA (reference sequence). J lost 3 bases, V lost 2 bases, and 6 bases had no gene match. CDR3: CSARHHGQGYNEQFF. Here the CDR3 DNA reads TGCAGTGCTAGACACCACGGACAGGGCTACAATGAGCAGTTCTTC.

Many counts were recorded for this clonotype. A junction boundary mismatches the germline segment, possibly from a read error. The genes are TRBV28 and TRBJ2-3, with D unclear. The CDR3 is 11 amino acids. Germline-derived CDR1 and CDR2 are MDHEN and SYDVKM. CDR3 nucleotide sequence: TGTGCCAGCAGTTTATGGTCCGCTCCTATTTTT. This sequence encodes CASSLWSAPIF. Drawing the rest from reference TRBV28 and TRBJ2-3, the complete variable domain is DVKVTQSSRYLVKRTGEKVFLECVQDMDHENMFWYRQDPGLGLRLIYFSYDVKMKEKGDIPEGYSVSREKKERFSLILESASTNQTSMYLCASSLWSAPIFGPGTRLTVL.

This clonotype was seen ten or more times. The V gene is TRBV20-1, the J gene TRBJ1-3, with TRBD1 as a possible D gene (5 bases). V lost 6 bases and J lost 2, with 14 bases in between. CDR1 and CDR2 from the germline V gene are DFQATT and SNEGSKA (reference sequence). The CDR3 covers 14 residues. In nucleotides, the CDR3 is TGCAGTGCGCCTTCCGGGACGGCTGGAAACACCATATATTTT. Residues: CSAPSGTAGNTIYF.

This chain joins TRBV12-3 or TRBV12-4 and TRBJ2-3; D is uncertain. The CDR3 is 14 amino acids. Trimming stripped 3 bases from V and 1 base from J, with 8 bases between. The CDR3 sequence: CASSFMVGTDTQYF. CDR3 nucleotides: TGTGCCAGCAGTTTCATGGTAGGCACAGATACGCAGTATTTT.

The rearrangement uses TRBV29-1 and TRBJ1-1; perhaps TRBD1 as D (6 bases). This CDR3 region has 14 residues. Trimming cost V 6 bases and J 0 bases, with 14 bases left between them. Germline CDR1 is SQVTM and CDR2 is ANQGSEA. CDR3 residues: CSVRGRNVNTEAFF. The CDR3, as DNA: TGCAGCGTCAGGGGTAGGAATGTGAACACTGAAGCTTTCTTT.

V is TRBV5-1 and J is TRBJ1-1; D perhaps matches TRBD1 (5 bases). The ends were cut back, 4 bases at V and 1 base at J, with 11 bases in the middle. This CDR3 spans 14 amino acids. From germline, CDR1 is SGHRS and CDR2 YFSETQ. The CDR3 bases are TGCGCCAGCAGCGGGGGTCCGGCGAACACTGAAGCTTTCTTT. This encodes CASSGGPANTEAFF.

This rearrangement joins TRBV20-1 to TRBJ2-7; possible D gene TRBD1, 6 bases. Germline V lookup: CDR1 DFQATT, CDR2 SNEGSKA (reference sequence). Trimming left V 3 bases short and J 3 bases short, with 15 bases between. The CDR3 covers 14 residues. CDR3 sequence reads: CSASRPGHFYEQYF. Written as DNA, the CDR3 is TGCAGTGCTAGTCGGCCGGGACACTTCTACGAGCAGTACTTC.

The rearrangement uses TRBV20-1 and TRBJ1-5, with 8 bases that match TRBD1. V gave up 5 bases and J gave up 7 bases; unmatched junction bases: 7. Germline CDR1 DFQATT, CDR2 SNEGSKA (reference sequence). CDR3 length equals 13 residues. CDR3 in amino acids: CSAPQGAAQPQHF. As DNA, the CDR3 is TGCAGTGCTCCGCAGGGGGCGGCGCAGCCCCAGCATTTT.

This clonotype was picked up a small number of times. This rearrangement joins TRBV7-2 to TRBJ1-1, with TRBD1 matching 8 bases. The CDR3 is made up of 13 amino acids. V lost 3 bases, J lost 6 bases, and 3 bases stayed unmatched. CDR1 is SGHTA, CDR2 FQGNSA, per germline. The CDR3 region has the DNA TGTGCCAGCAGCTTGGACAGGGTCGCTGAAGCTTTCTTT. This codes for CASSLDRVAEAFF.

The V and J genes are TRBV28 and TRBJ2-7; TRBD2 agrees at 7 bases. Germline CDR1 is MDHEN and CDR2 is SYDVKM. Trimming took 5 bases from V and 6 from J; bases not matched to a gene: 4. The CDR3 extends over 12 amino acids. CDR3 residues: CASSPGGFEQYF. CDR3 DNA sequence: TGTGCCAGCAGTCCCGGGGGGTTCGAGCAGTACTTC.

This clonotype has more than one count but fewer than ten. The V gene is TRBV28, the J gene TRBJ2-2; 10 positions match TRBD1. This CDR3 is 16 amino acids long. The germline CDR1 and CDR2 sequences are MDHEN and SYDVKM. J gave up 0 bases and V 11 bases, and 9 bases lay outside the gene matches. The CDR3 spells CAVGTGATSNTGELFF. As DNA, the CDR3 is TGTGCCGTTGGGACAGGGGCAACCTCGAACACCGGGGAGCTGTTTTTT.

This clonotype was counted a few times. The chain couples TRBV5-1 to TRBJ1-4, with D perhaps matching TRBD1 (5 bases). The ends were cut back, 3 bases at V and 0 bases at J, with 18 bases in the middle. Germline V CDR1 and CDR2: SGHRS, YFSETQ. The CDR3 is 18 residues long. CDR3 loop: CASSYGRGTAATNEKLFF. Written as DNA, the CDR3 is TGCGCCAGCAGCTACGGACGGGGGACGGCAGCAACTAATGAAAAACTGTTTTTT.

This clonotype was counted ten times or more. The chain carries TRBV7-9 and TRBJ2-1; D may be TRBD1 (6 bases). There are 15 residues in the CDR3. Trimming took 3 bases from V and 5 from J, leaving 14 bases between them. Germline CDR1 SEHNR, CDR2 FQNEAQ (reference sequence). The CDR3 spells CASSFPPGTNNEQFF. The CDR3 coding sequence is TGTGCCAGCAGCTTCCCCCCCGGGACAAACAATGAGCAGTTCTTC.

This clonotype has at least ten counts. The rearrangement uses TRBV28 and TRBJ2-2; 8 nucleotides match TRBD2. Looked up from germline, CDR1 is MDHEN and CDR2 is SYDVKM. V shed 8 bases, J shed 1 base, and the junction held 6 bases outside the gene matches. CDR3 length: 15 residues. For the CDR3, the DNA is TGTGCCAGCCAGCGGAGCGGGGGGAACACCGGGGAGCTGTTTTTT. Protein product: CASQRSGGNTGELFF. Together with reference TRBV28 and TRBJ2-2, the CDR3 gives the full variable domain: DVKVTQSSRYLVKRTGEKVFLECVQDMDHENMFWYRQDPGLGLRLIYFSYDVKMKEKGDIPEGYSVSREKKERFSLILESASTNQTSMYLCASQRSGGNTGELFFGEGSRLTVL.

This clonotype was seen a handful of times. A junction end diverges from the germline sequence, so it may reflect a read error. V usage is TRBV5-1 and J usage is TRBJ1-1; 8 nucleotides match TRBD1. The CDR3 covers 16 residues. CDR1 is SGHRS and CDR2 is YFSETQ in the germline V gene. The CDR3 region is CASSRRTGTNNIEAFF. The CDR3 coding sequence is TGCGCCAGCAGCCGGAGGACAGGGACTAACAACATTGAAGCTTTCTTT.

V and J are TRBV7-2 and TRBJ2-5, with 8 bases identical to TRBD1. V lost 3 bases to trimming and J lost 6 bases; unmatched junction nucleotides: 6. This CDR3 has 14 amino acids. Germline values: CDR1 SGHTA, CDR2 FQGNSA. The DNA for the CDR3 is TGTGCCAGCAGCTTGCCAGGGGGCCTGAAGACCCAGTACTTC. Translation gives CASSLPGGLKTQYF.